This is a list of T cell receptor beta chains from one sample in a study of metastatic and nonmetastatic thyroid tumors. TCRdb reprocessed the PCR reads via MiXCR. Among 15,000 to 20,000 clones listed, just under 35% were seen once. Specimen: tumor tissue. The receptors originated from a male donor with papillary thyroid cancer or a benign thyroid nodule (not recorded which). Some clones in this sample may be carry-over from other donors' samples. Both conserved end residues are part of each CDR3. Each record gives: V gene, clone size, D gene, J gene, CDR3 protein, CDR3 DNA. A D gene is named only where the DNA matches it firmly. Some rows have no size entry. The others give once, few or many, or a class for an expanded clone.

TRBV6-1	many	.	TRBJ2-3	CASSPGADTQYF	TGTGCCAGCAGCCCCGGGGCAGATACGCAGTATTTT
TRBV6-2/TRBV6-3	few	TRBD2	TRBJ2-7	CASTEVELCGRIGYEQYF	TGTGCCAGCACCGAGGTGGAGTTGTGCGGGAGAATCGGATACGAGCAGTACTTC
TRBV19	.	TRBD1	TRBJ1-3	CASQGDWSLHTIYF	TGTGCCAGTCAGGGGGACTGGTCTTTACACACCATATATTTT
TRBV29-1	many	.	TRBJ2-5	CSVARTPRETQYF	TGCAGCGTTGCGCGGACCCCAAGGGAGACCCAGTACTTC
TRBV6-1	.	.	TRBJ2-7	CVSSQRDGVSYEQYF	TGTGTCAGCAGTCAGAGGGACGGGGTCTCCTACGAGCAGTACTTC
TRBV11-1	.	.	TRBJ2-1	CASSSRRAIGSINEQFF	TGTGCCAGCAGCTCCCGGAGGGCTATCGGGAGTATCAATGAGCAGTTCTTC
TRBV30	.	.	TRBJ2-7	CAWGRRVYEQYF	TGTGCCTGGGGCCGGCGGGTCTACGAGCAGTACTTC
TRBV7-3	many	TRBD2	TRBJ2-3	CASSLWVAGGLDTQYF	TGTGCCAGCAGCTTGTGGGTAGCGGGGGGTCTAGATACGCAGTATTTT
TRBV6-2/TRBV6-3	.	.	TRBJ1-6	CATREENNSPLHF	TGTGCCACCCGGGAGGAGAATAATTCACCCCTCCACTTT
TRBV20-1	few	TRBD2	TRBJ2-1	CSAKAMTSGVHNEQFF	TGCAGTGCTAAAGCTATGACTAGCGGGGTCCACAATGAGCAGTTCTTC